The 8 T cell receptor beta chains reported below all come from one sample, sequenced in a study of T cell responses to AZD1222 COVID-19 vaccine. Libraries were prepared by immunoSEQ multiplex PCR; TCRdb keeps only in-frame clonotypes and omits some of them. The sample has about 130,000 clones, about nine tenths seen once. The sequencing used peripheral blood, collected on day 0 of AZD1222 vaccination. Source of these receptors: an adult in good health.

The chain links TRBV15 to TRBJ2-7, with D possibly being TRBD1 (6 bases). CDR1 is LNHNV and CDR2 is YYDKDF in the germline V gene (reference sequence). This CDR3 region has 14 residues. Deletions cut 3 bases from V and 2 bases from J, with 11 bases between. Here the CDR3 reads CATSSYGQTYEQYF. The CDR3 nucleotides are TGTGCCACCAGCAGTTATGGACAGACCTACGAGCAGTACTTC.

The table lists this clone with a count of one. J is TRBJ1-4 and V is TRBV30; 9 bases map to TRBD1. Germline V gene sequence: CDR1 GTSNPN, CDR2 SVGIG (reference sequence). V shed 2 bases, J shed 4 bases, and the junction held 5 bases outside the gene matches. The CDR3 covers 15 residues. CDR3 in DNA: TGTGCCTGGAGTACTGGGACAGGGAGTAATGAAAAACTGTTTTTT. Amino acid sequence: CAWSTGTGSNEKLFF.

This chain connects TRBV3-1 (or the pseudogene TRBV3-2) to TRBJ2-7, with D uncertain. The CDR3 length is 15 residues. Germline CDR1 LGHDT, CDR2 YNNKEL (reference sequence). Trimming removed 0 bases from V and 2 bases from J, with 11 bases in between. CDR3 nucleotide sequence: TGTGCCAGCAGCCAAGAGGGATTGCCCCCCTACGAGCAGTACTTC. Amino acid sequence: CASSQEGLPPYEQYF.

The chain is built from TRBV29-1 and TRBJ2-7, with TRBD1 identical over 9 bases. CDR1 is SQVTM, CDR2 ANQGSEA, per germline. The ends lost 4 bases at V and 6 bases at J; junction bases unmatched: 10. The CDR3 runs to 14 residues. Here the CDR3 reads CSVGSGQGLSEQYF. Written as DNA, the CDR3 is TGCAGCGTTGGGTCGGGACAGGGTTTAAGCGAGCAGTACTTC.

The chain has TRBV11-3 and TRBJ2-2; 12 bases are shared with TRBD2. Germline assignment: CDR1 SGHNT and CDR2 YENEEA. CDR3 length: 16 residues. J lost 7 bases, V lost 5 bases, and 8 bases had no gene match. The CDR3, as DNA: TGTGCCAGCAGCGCCCGGACTAGCGGGGCGGGCGGGGAGCTGTTTTTT. Encoded protein: CASSARTSGAGGELFF.

This clone appeared once. The chain has TRBV30 and TRBJ1-1; no firm D call. Germline CDR1 is GTSNPN and CDR2 is SVGIG (reference sequence). The CDR3 consists of 13 residues. Trimming removed 2 bases at V and 0 bases at J, with 7 bases between. CDR3 residues: CAWSRTVNTEAFF. The DNA for the CDR3 is TGTGCCTGGAGTCGAACAGTGAACACTGAAGCTTTCTTT. Full variable domain (rest looked up from reference TRBV30 and TRBJ1-1): SQTIHQWPATLVQPVGSPLSLECTVEGTSNPNLYWYRQAAGRGLQLLFYSVGIGQISSEVPQNLSASRPQDRQFILSSKKLLLSDSGFYLCAWSRTVNTEAFFGQGTRLTVV.

This clone was seen a single time. The chain links TRBV19 to TRBJ2-1, with 9 positions matching TRBD2. J lost 0 bases, V lost 7 bases, and 13 bases had no gene match. The CDR3 runs 18 residues. The germline CDR1 and CDR2 sequences are LNHDA and SQIVND (reference sequence). The CDR3 loop reads CASTTRLAGTLSYNEQFF. CDR3 coding DNA: TGTGCCAGTACCACGAGGCTAGCGGGGACCCTCTCCTACAATGAGCAGTTCTTC.

The V and J genes are TRBV28 and TRBJ1-2; TRBD1 might be the D (6 bases). The CDR3 is 12 residues long. V was clipped by 1 base and J by 7 bases, with 7 bases between them. Germline V gene data show CDR1 as MDHEN and CDR2 as SYDVKM. Written as DNA, the CDR3 is TGTGCCAGCAGTTTATCAGGGGCTGGCTACACCTTC. It translates to CASSLSGAGYTF.